The entry below describes one TCR beta chain. The antigen it recognizes is unknown. Per-base quality was not reported, and no clone a single base away is much larger than it. The sample is drawn from a study of blood T cell repertoires in COVID-19 (dated by TCRdb to the early 2020s). For context, the study as a whole: Samples covering the acute and convalescent phases of COVID-19 were provided by collaborators in the United States, Italy and Spain. The prospective study material was composed of cDNA or gDNA derived from T cells, B-cell-depleted T cells, or PBMCs. Deeply sampled blood TCRbeta repertoires from subjects exposed to, actively infected with, or recovered from COVID-19 were included in the dataset. The repertoires were released in a freely available public database meant as a resource for research on the immune response to SARS-CoV-2. The samples were drawn from two sources: the first 160 participants of the ongoing ImmuneRACE study, and 1,200 or so subjects contributed by 6 global collaborators. A de-identified subject ID, COVID-19 status, age in years and sex were almost always included in the sample metadata. Where available, HLA class I and class II types were obtained from metadata supplied by the sample provider rather than from assay-based typing.

Points the paper makes about the study in general: How much clinical and demographic metadata was included differed by source and by participant, and the metadata was provided uncurated.

The germline V gene yields SGHDT for CDR1 and YYEEEE for CDR2. From the cysteine through the phenylalanine, the CDR3 covers 14 amino acids. Only the CDR3 portion is preserved as DNA: 42 bases, with reading frame beginning at the first base. The junction shows trimming of 5 bases on V and 2 bases on J, and the gene matches do not reach 3 bases of it. The immunoSEQ Assay, a bias-controlled multiplex PCR, was used to amplify TCRbeta CDR3 regions from genomic DNA. Per the original workflow: The number of nucleated cells in each sample was estimated by amplification of reference gene primers within the assay. To quantify the absolute abundance of each unique TCRbeta CDR3 rearrangement, sequence reads were collapsed and filtered. For each sample, productive Simpson clonality was calculated as the square root of Simpson's diversity index over productive rearrangements. The source is immuneACCESS, and TCRdb retained only in-frame sequences with V and J called. Part of the clones is not carried over; for the studies checked, unresolved V genes explain less than half of this, and the remainder is unexplained. The V and J calls and the clone size are those of that table, but D and trimming were determined from the DNA. Counted in this sample were 250,000 or so clones; about 80% of them appeared once. Around 3.7% of the sample is taken by the ten largest.

In the prospective study, participants were roughly 18 to 100 years old, resided in about two dozen geographic areas of the United States, and were enrolled through a virtual design. In the prospective study, cohorts were assigned on the basis of participant-reported clinical history obtained from a screening survey and a study questionnaire. Recovered participants in ImmuneRACE Cohort 3 were defined as having two consecutive negative NP/OP PCR tests, clearance from a healthcare professional, or resolution of symptoms. In the prospective study, whole blood, serum and a nasopharyngeal or oropharyngeal swab were collected from each participant by mobile phlebotomists. Prospective study participants could optionally give additional blood draws and questionnaires over an approximately two-month period. Blood samples from the prospective study were shipped frozen or at room temperature prior to DNA extraction.

The TCR originated in a man aged 50-60 years who had recovered from COVID-19. The rearranged chain carries TRBV5-6 and TRBJ1-3; TRBD1 agrees with 8 junctional bases. The specimen was PBMCs or T cells enriched from blood (not recorded which). The CDR3 region reads CASRRQGPGNTIYF. The sequenced DNA: TGTGCCAGCAGAAGACAGGGGCCTGGAAACACCATATATTTT.